The 25 T cell receptor beta chains given below trace back to one sample, sequenced in a study of naive and memory T cell subsets listed by TCRdb under 2017. The study reported a robust and sensitive protocol to amplify, sequence and analyze TCRs, based on 3' ligation of a UMI-containing oligonucleotide to TCR cDNA. Library preparation was by 5' RACE. The sequencer was an Illumina MiSeq. Four rounds of PCR, run with the SP2 primer together with nested alpha and beta constant region primers, were used to amplify the ligated cDNA. TCRdb itself trimmed the public reads at Q25 with fastp, ran MiXCR and retained productive beta chains. Records with the same CDR3 protein are collapsed into one entry carrying the most frequent genes and DNA. Present in this sample are 57,000 or so distinct CDR3 sequences, about 7.2% of which were seen just once. The ten largest clones take up more than 9.5% of the sample.

Receptors originate from a male donor in good health.

This clonotype was detected ten times or more. The V call is TRBV18, the J call TRBJ2-4; D is perhaps TRBD1 or TRBD2 (6 bases each). Per the germline V gene, CDR1 is KGHSH and CDR2 is LQKENI. This CDR3 has 14 amino acids. The ends were cut back, 2 bases at V and 5 bases at J, with 10 bases in the middle. This CDR3 is CASSPGGGENIQYF. The DNA of the CDR3 is TGTGCCAGCTCACCAGGAGGGGGTGAAAACATTCAGTACTTC.

This clonotype showed up just a few times. J is TRBJ1-1 and V is TRBV6-2 or TRBV6-3; no firm D call. The germline gives CDR1 MNHEY, CDR2 SVGEGT. V lost 5 bases and J lost 1, with 8 bases in between. The CDR3 loop spans 13 amino acids. The DNA of the CDR3 is TGTGCCAGCAGTGGTAAGTGGAACACTGAAGCTTTCTTT. Its translation is CASSGKWNTEAFF.

This clonotype has a handful of counts. This sequence joins TRBV2 and TRBJ2-3; D possibly corresponds to TRBD2 (6 bases). Germline-derived CDR1 and CDR2 are SNHLY and FYNNEI. V lost 7 bases, J lost 0 bases, and 20 bases lay in between. The CDR3 covers 17 residues. The CDR3 is CASTDPSSATSTDTQYF. The CDR3 DNA is TGTGCCAGCACCGACCCATCTAGCGCAACTAGCACAGATACGCAGTATTTT.

In this sample, this clonotype turned up many times. The chain is built from TRBV20-1 and TRBJ1-5; tentative D call: TRBD1 (5 bases). The CDR3 spans 15 residues. V lost 3 bases and J lost 3, with 15 bases in between. Looked up from germline, CDR1 is DFQATT and CDR2 is SNEGSKA (reference sequence). CDR3 coding DNA: TGCAGTGCTAGGGCCCCGGCAGGGTCCAATCAGCCCCAGCATTTT. Encoded protein: CSARAPAGSNQPQHF.

The chain joins TRBV6-2 or TRBV6-3 to TRBJ2-3, with 11 bases lining up with TRBD2. The CDR3 totals 20 residues. Germline V gives CDR1 MNHEY, CDR2 SVGEGT. The V and J ends lost 2 bases and 2 bases, in that order; junction bases with no gene match: 15. CDR3: CASSYPKGLAGVRVTDTQYF. CDR3 in DNA: TGTGCCAGCAGTTACCCTAAAGGACTAGCGGGCGTTAGAGTCACAGATACGCAGTATTTT.

The sample holds many counts of this clonotype. This sequence joins TRBV4-1 and TRBJ2-1; 11 bases are shared with TRBD2. The length of the CDR3 is 15 residues. Unmatched junction bases numbered 8, after V lost 4 bases and J lost 9 bases. The germline V gene encodes CDR1 MGHRA and CDR2 YSYEKL. The CDR3: CASSREIAGGGEQFF. The CDR3, as DNA: TGCGCCAGCAGCCGAGAGATAGCGGGAGGGGGTGAGCAGTTCTTC.

CDR3 region: CASSPRLGGETQYF. The CDR3 nucleotides are TGTGCCAGCAGTCCCCGGCTAGGCGGAGAGACCCAGTACTTC. V is TRBV6-2 or TRBV6-3 and J is TRBJ2-5, with D uncertain. V lost 5 bases and J lost 4, with 14 bases in between. The CDR3 contains 14 residues. Germline-derived CDR1 and CDR2 are MNHEY and SVGEGT.

This clonotype was counted a few times. V usage is TRBV10-3 and J usage is TRBJ1-1, with D hard to call. Germline V lookup: CDR1 ENHRY, CDR2 SYGVKD. This CDR3 has 15 residues. The germline V and J ends were trimmed by 2 bases and 1 base, with 11 bases remaining between them. The DNA of the CDR3 is TGTGCCATCAGTGAGGAGGGCACTTCGAACACTGAAGCTTTCTTT. Its protein product is CAISEEGTSNTEAFF.

The V gene is TRBV19, the J gene TRBJ2-2; TRBD1 might be the D (5 bases). Germline V CDR1 and CDR2: LNHDA, SQIVND (reference sequence). The V end lost 5 bases, the J end lost 5 bases, and 12 bases lay between the germline ends. This CDR3 is built from 14 residues. The CDR3 loop reads CASSLRRVTGELFF. CDR3 bases: TGTGCCAGTAGTCTCCGCAGGGTAACCGGGGAGCTGTTTTTT. The full variable domain, with the rest looked up from reference TRBV19 and TRBJ2-2, is DGGITQSPKYLFRKEGQNVTLSCEQNLNHDAMYWYRQDPGQGLRLIYYSQIVNDFQKGDIAEGYSVSREKKESFPLTVTSAQKNPTAFYLCASSLRRVTGELFFGEGSRLTVL.

This clonotype was recorded at least ten times. This chain joins TRBV11-2 and TRBJ1-1; D is perhaps TRBD1 (6 bases). The ends were cut back, 0 bases at V and 1 base at J, with 12 bases in the middle. CDR1 SGHAT and CDR2 FQNNGV come from the germline V gene. CDR3 length: 16 residues. CDR3: CASSLERGKKNTEAFF. CDR3 nucleotides: TGTGCCAGCAGCTTAGAAAGGGGGAAAAAGAACACTGAAGCTTTCTTT.

This clonotype was seen many times. The genes are TRBV20-1 and TRBJ2-3; TRBD2 matches 13 bases. After removal of 5 bases from V and 4 bases from J, the junction contained 15 bases not matched to a gene. This CDR3 is 18 amino acids long. CDR1 is DFQATT, CDR2 SNEGSKA, per germline (reference sequence). CDR3 in DNA: TGCAGTGCTCAAACTAGCGGGGGGGCAATTGGGGGTGCAGATACGCAGTATTTT. It is translated as CSAQTSGGAIGGADTQYF.

This clonotype was counted between two and nine times. The V and J genes are TRBV20-1 and TRBJ2-7; D might be TRBD1 (5 bases). This CDR3 region has 14 residues. In germline, CDR1 is DFQATT, CDR2 SNEGSKA (reference sequence). With 2 bases removed from V and 2 bases from J, the gap between germline ends came to 13 bases. CDR3: CSARPDTETYEQYF. In DNA form, the CDR3 reads TGCAGTGCTAGACCGGACACTGAAACCTACGAGCAGTACTTC.

J is TRBJ2-5 and V is TRBV27; 7 nucleotides align to TRBD2. Germline assignment: CDR1 MNHEY and CDR2 SMNVEV (reference sequence). The CDR3 has 14 residues. With V trimmed by 6 bases and J by 4 bases, 8 bases remained unmatched. The CDR3 spells CASSVGGGRETQYF. CDR3 DNA: TGTGCCAGCAGCGTTGGCGGGGGTAGAGAGACCCAGTACTTC.

The CDR3 DNA is TGTGCCAGCACCGGACCTCAAAGGGAGTACTTC. It translates to CASTGPQREYF. This chain connects TRBV6-5 to TRBJ2-4; D unresolved. Trimming took off 7 bases at V and 14 bases at J, with 15 bases between the two ends. Germline CDR1 is MNHEY and CDR2 is SVGAGI. This CDR3 comprises 11 residues.

The sample holds a few counts of this clonotype. The V and J genes are TRBV3-1 and TRBJ1-1, with D unclear. This CDR3 has 13 residues. Trimming removed 4 bases at V and 2 bases at J, with 8 bases between. Germline values: CDR1 LGHDT, CDR2 YNNKEL (reference sequence). CDR3 sequence reads: CASSRQQNTEAFF. For the CDR3, the DNA is TGTGCCAGCAGCCGTCAGCAAAACACTGAAGCTTTCTTT.

CDR3 bases: TGTGCCAGCAGCTCCCTGACAGTCAGGGCAGATACGCAGTATTTT. This gives the protein CASSSLTVRADTQYF. The V call is TRBV14, the J call TRBJ2-3, with a weak D call TRBD1 (5 bases). Trimming pared 5 bases from V and 4 bases from J, leaving 16 bases between. This CDR3 comprises 15 residues. Germline-derived CDR1 and CDR2 are SGHDN and FVKESK.

This clonotype was counted a few times. The chain combines TRBV5-5 with TRBJ2-3; TRBD1 aligns across 8 bases. CDR3 length: 14 amino acids. V shed 2 bases, J shed 3 bases, and the junction held 2 bases outside the gene matches. The germline CDR1 and CDR2 sequences are SGHKS and YYEKEE (reference sequence). This CDR3 reads CASSFTGGTDTQYF. CDR3 coding DNA: TGTGCCAGCAGCTTTACAGGGGGGACAGATACGCAGTATTTT. The full variable domain, in which reference TRBV5-5 and TRBJ2-3 provide the parts outside the CDR3, is DAGVTQSPTHLIKTRGQQVTLRCSPISGHKSVSWYQQVLGQGPQFIFQYYEKEERGRGNFPDRFSARQFPNYSSELNVNALLLGDSALYLCASSFTGGTDTQYFGPGTRLTVL.

This clonotype was detected once. One junction end disagrees with the germline gene, perhaps due to a read error. J is TRBJ2-7 and V is TRBV5-1, with 7 bases identical to TRBD2. The CDR3 is 14 amino acids. Germline CDR1 SGHRS, CDR2 YFSETQ. CDR3 in amino acids: CSSSRGLVSYEQYF. For the CDR3, the DNA is TGCTCCAGTTCCCGAGGACTAGTCTCCTACGAGCAGTACTTC.

The chain has TRBV7-2 and TRBJ2-3; 9 nucleotides align to TRBD2. This CDR3 spans 15 amino acids. The ends lost 5 bases at V and 6 bases at J; junction bases unmatched: 9. Germline CDR1 SGHTA, CDR2 FQGNSA. CDR3 sequence reads: CASSLEGLAGDTQYF. In DNA form, the CDR3 reads TGTGCCAGCAGCCTAGAGGGACTAGCAGGCGATACGCAGTATTTT. Looking up the rest from reference TRBV7-2 and TRBJ2-3 gives the full variable domain: GAGVSQSPSNKVTEKGKDVELRCDPISGHTALYWYRQSLGQGLEFLIYFQGNSAPDKSGLPSDRFSAERTGGSVSTLTIQRTQQEDSAVYLCASSLEGLAGDTQYFGPGTRLTVL.

This clonotype showed up just a few times. The rearrangement joins TRBV29-1 to TRBJ2-2; 12 bases are shared with TRBD2. The CDR3 consists of 15 residues. Unmatched junction bases numbered 7, after V lost 7 bases and J lost 4 bases. Germline CDR1 reads SQVTM; CDR2 reads ANQGSEA. CDR3 region: CSAVGTSGSTGELFF. CDR3 nucleotide sequence: TGCAGCGCTGTCGGGACTAGCGGGTCCACCGGGGAGCTGTTTTTT.

This clonotype was found many times. The chain uses TRBV3-1 and TRBJ2-2; D is undetermined. This CDR3 is 15 amino acids long. The V gene lost 4 bases and the J gene lost 7 bases, with 16 bases spanning the gap. Germline values: CDR1 LGHDT, CDR2 YNNKEL (reference sequence). The DNA of the CDR3 is TGTGCCAGCAGCCCTTTGAGGAATTCGGGCGGGGAGCTGTTTTTT. This gives the protein CASSPLRNSGGELFF. The variable domain in full, completed from reference TRBV3-1 and TRBJ2-2, reads DTAVSQTPKYLVTQMGNDKSIKCEQNLGHDTMYWYKQDSKKFLKIMFSYNNKELIINETVPNRFSPKSPDKAHLNLHINSLELGDSAVYFCASSPLRNSGGELFFGEGSRLTVL.

This clonotype was seen many times. V and J are TRBV7-6 and TRBJ1-4; weak D call: TRBD1 (5 bases). Looked up from germline, CDR1 is SGHVS and CDR2 is FNYEAQ. This CDR3 has 17 amino acids. V lost 1 base and J 6 bases, leaving 18 bases between the germline ends. The CDR3 is CASSLGIRQGQDEKLFF. The CDR3 DNA is TGTGCCAGCAGCTTAGGGATCCGCCAGGGCCAGGATGAAAAACTGTTTTTT. Using reference TRBV7-6 and TRBJ1-4 for the parts outside the CDR3, the full variable domain is GAGVSQSPRYKVTKRGQDVALRCDPISGHVSLYWYRQALGQGPEFLTYFNYEAQQDKSGLPNDRFSAERPEGSISTLTIQRTEQRDSAMYRCASSLGIRQGQDEKLFFGSGTQLSVL.

This clonotype was observed at least ten times. V is TRBV5-1 and J is TRBJ2-5, with TRBD1 as a possible D gene (6 bases). The CDR3 totals 15 residues. V was trimmed by 8 bases and J by 8 bases, leaving 25 bases between them. The germline CDR1 and CDR2 sequences are SGHRS and YFSETQ. The CDR3 sequence is CARKDTDRTSATQYF. The CDR3 DNA is TGCGCCAGAAAAGATACGGACAGAACCTCGGCCACCCAGTACTTC.

Turning to this clonotype: At one end the junction does not follow the germline gene, possibly because of a read error. The chain recombines TRBV20-1 with TRBJ2-7; 16 nucleotides align to TRBD2. The germline V gene has CDR1 DFQATT and CDR2 SNEGSKA (reference sequence). The CDR3 is 17 residues long. This chain's CDR3 is CSALGLAGGPGFYEQHF. The CDR3 region has the DNA TGCAGTGCCTTGGGACTAGCGGGAGGGCCCGGCTTTTACGAGCAGCACTTC.

This clonotype has ten or more counts. The chain joins TRBV7-8 to TRBJ2-5; the D gene is possibly TRBD1 (5 bases). The CDR3 is 14 residues long. Germline CDR1 SGHVS, CDR2 FQNEAQ. V was pared by 0 bases and J by 3 bases, with 8 bases between. CDR3 DNA sequence: TGTGCCAGCAGCTTAGCAGGGGCAGAAGAGACCCAGTACTTC. Translation gives CASSLAGAEETQYF.